The sample holds one count of the clone carrying this T cell receptor (beta chain). What it recognizes is unknown. These data originate in a study of T cell responses to AZD1222 COVID-19 vaccine. General study findings and limits: Females made up more of the donors, who were largely white British, and clonal diversity may have come out too low. Baseline serostatus was positive in only six AZD1222 recipients.

The assay was immunoSEQ multiplex PCR, and TCRdb's table has in-frame clones only and misses some. Of over 65,000 clones in the sample, roughly 87% were seen once. Some second doses came at about 4 weeks and others at about 12 weeks; these were pooled. The CDR3 has 15 residues. In germline, CDR1 is MNHNS, CDR2 SASEGT. V lost 2 bases to trimming and J lost 3 bases, with 10 bases between them. V is TRBV6-1 and J is TRBJ1-4, with a possible D match to TRBD1 (6 bases). The sequence was obtained from an adult who received the AZD1222 COVID-19 vaccine. This specimen was peripheral blood, taken 28 days after the second AZD1222 dose. The CDR3 here is CASSEPGAANEKLFF. CDR3 DNA sequence: TGTGCCAGCAGTGAACCAGGGGCGGCTAATGAAAAACTGTTTTTT.